This TCR beta chain was profiled in a study of identical twins. A universal primer site was incorporated via template switching, and the cDNA contained unique molecular identifiers. TCRdb re-analysed the 5' RACE reads in MiXCR, keeping a single row per CDR3 protein. The table shows approximately 190,000 distinct CDR3 sequences, with 15% to 20% occurring only once. This clonotype appeared once. This same sample was also taken into another study, of T cells expressing NK-cell markers. This second report adds: Most of the eight sequenced donors tested HCMV-seropositive; one tested seronegative. These clonotypes, the leaders elsewhere, also led the CD3+CD56-NKG2C+ fraction in a handful of donors.

Sequencing was performed on CD8+ T cells sorted from blood. The sequence came from a woman between 18 and 29 years old in good health.

The CDR3 loop reads CASTPGTSGGPGRETQYF. CDR3 in DNA: TGTGCCAGCACCCCGGGGACTAGCGGGGGGCCTGGGCGAGAGACCCAGTACTTC. The chain links TRBV27 to TRBJ2-5, with 15 bases matching TRBD2. Germline V CDR1 and CDR2: MNHEY, SMNVEV (reference sequence). The CDR3 runs 18 residues. V trimming: 7 bases; J trimming: 4 bases; junction bases outside the gene matches: 13.